This TCR beta chain was recovered during a study of cytomegalovirus exposure and HLA in healthy donors. General study findings and limits: The listing of 150 to 200 TCR beta chains classed them as cytomegalovirus-associated. Earlier analysis looked at TCR beta V segments, and most were productive about 87% or about 30% of the time. HLA-A and HLA-B allele assignments for most subjects were reportedly predicted accurately using TCR beta sequences.

Per the germline V gene, CDR1 is SNHLY and CDR2 is FYNNEI. V gave up 8 bases and J gave up 10 bases; unmatched junction bases: 10. The CDR3 has 13 amino acids. PCR was performed using 60 Vbeta and 13 Jbeta primers. Assay: immunoSEQ multiplex PCR; the TCRdb copy retains only in-frame clones and omits some. The sample holds fewer than 100,000 clones; 7.6% are singletons and the top ten take approximately 2.4%. This clone turned up a few times. Its antigen is as yet unknown. Different DNA sequences within this sample yield the same CDR3. The sequence derives from a man in his forties or fifties in good health and CMV-seronegative. The V and J genes are TRBV2 and TRBJ1-5; TRBD1 matches at 8 bases. Sequencing was done on a sample of PBMCs. The DNA for the CDR3 is TGTGCCAGCGTTCAGGGGGCTGGTCAACCCCAGCATTTT. Its protein is CASVQGAGQPQHF.